This T cell receptor beta chain is drawn from a study of shared clonotypes between healthy human individuals. In the naive CD8 group, cells lacked CD45RO and were positively selected for CCR7, so terminally differentiated effector memory CD45RA+ cells were left out. Data came from immunoSEQ multiplex PCR; TCRdb stores just in-frame clones and leaves some out. This sample has around 640,000 clones, with roughly 96% found just once. This TCR was recovered from a woman between 25 and 40 years old in good health. The source material was naive CD8+ T cells sorted from blood.

This CDR3 reads CASSRFSGTQETQYF. The CDR3 DNA reads as TGTGCCAGCAGCAGGTTTAGCGGGACCCAAGAGACCCAGTACTTC. The gene calls are TRBV7-2 and TRBJ2-5; 8 nucleotides align to TRBD2. The germline gives CDR1 SGHTA, CDR2 FQGNSA. The CDR3 consists of 15 residues. The J segment lost 1 base and the V segment lost 5 bases, leaving 6 bases of the junction unmatched.